A selection of T cell receptor beta chains follows, all from one sample in a study of monozygotic twins with inflammatory bowel disease. TCRdb reprocessed the 5' RACE reads, keeping one entry per CDR3 protein, no DNA. In total, the table holds some 170,000 distinct CDR3 sequences. Input material: blood. The receptors were sampled from a human donor with ulcerative colitis or Crohn's disease, or a healthy co-twin of an affected twin (not recorded which). Both conserved end residues are part of each CDR3. Fields, in order: J gene, V gene, CDR3 protein.

J gene: TRBJ1-2; V gene: TRBV19; CDR3 protein: CASTPGIYGYTF
J gene: TRBJ1-1; V gene: TRBV4-3; CDR3 protein: CASSQGTGTNTEAFF
J gene: TRBJ2-3; V gene: TRBV20-1; CDR3 protein: CSVPLRLAGFTDTQYF
J gene: TRBJ2-1; V gene: TRBV7-9; CDR3 protein: CASSPPGGYNEQFF
J gene: TRBJ1-5; V gene: TRBV7-2; CDR3 protein: CASSLVADSNQPQHF
J gene: TRBJ2-7; V gene: TRBV25-1; CDR3 protein: CAYRGGRPIKQYF
J gene: TRBJ2-5; V gene: TRBV5-1; CDR3 protein: CASSLGSSGGFQETQYF
J gene: TRBJ1-5; V gene: TRBV20-1; CDR3 protein: CSAQILPVGRGPGNQPQHF
J gene: TRBJ1-1; V gene: TRBV4-3; CDR3 protein: CASSQDQGNTEAFF
J gene: TRBJ1-2; V gene: TRBV7-2; CDR3 protein: CASSPRDGNYGYTF
J gene: TRBJ2-1; V gene: TRBV9; CDR3 protein: CASSVDGASGDEQFF
J gene: TRBJ2-5; V gene: TRBV11-2; CDR3 protein: CASSSPAGEETQYF
J gene: TRBJ2-5; V gene: TRBV6-6; CDR3 protein: CASSYPLQETQYF
J gene: TRBJ2-5; V gene: TRBV4-1; CDR3 protein: CASSQEEQETQYF
J gene: TRBJ2-2; V gene: TRBV2; CDR3 protein: CASSRRTGLTGELFF
J gene: TRBJ2-1; V gene: TRBV18; CDR3 protein: CASCHRLAGDNEQFF
J gene: TRBJ2-5; V gene: TRBV20-1; CDR3 protein: CSAGLGETQYF
J gene: TRBJ2-1; V gene: TRBV5-1; CDR3 protein: CASSLTSGGAAYNEQFF
J gene: TRBJ1-1; V gene: TRBV19; CDR3 protein: CASQSIGQTEAFF
J gene: TRBJ2-1; V gene: TRBV27; CDR3 protein: CASSLRTSGRVSSYNEQFF
J gene: TRBJ1-2; V gene: TRBV5-1; CDR3 protein: CASSLANQNYGYTF
J gene: TRBJ2-7; V gene: TRBV5-1; CDR3 protein: CASSLGGLDYEQYF
J gene: TRBJ2-3; V gene: TRBV2; CDR3 protein: CASTGQGTDTQYF
J gene: TRBJ2-7; V gene: TRBV10-2; CDR3 protein: CASSDGGGYYEQYF
J gene: TRBJ1-2; V gene: TRBV5-1; CDR3 protein: CASSSPGSSPGYTF
J gene: TRBJ1-1; V gene: TRBV20-1; CDR3 protein: CSAREGVTNTEAFF
J gene: TRBJ1-1; V gene: TRBV12-3/TRBV12-4; CDR3 protein: CASRPGQLNTEAFF
J gene: TRBJ2-1; V gene: TRBV5-1; CDR3 protein: CASSLAGAYNEQFF
J gene: TRBJ1-5; V gene: TRBV6-1; CDR3 protein: CASSEEGNQPQHF
J gene: TRBJ2-5; V gene: TRBV29-1; CDR3 protein: CSGERGRQETQYF
J gene: TRBJ2-3; V gene: TRBV7-9; CDR3 protein: CASSSTDLPPSTDTQYF
J gene: TRBJ2-7; V gene: TRBV27; CDR3 protein: CASSSLVSRGRNEQYF
J gene: TRBJ1-1; V gene: TRBV4-1; CDR3 protein: CASSLLVGNRANTEAFF
J gene: TRBJ2-7; V gene: TRBV29-1; CDR3 protein: CSVETGTGVSEQYF
J gene: TRBJ1-4; V gene: TRBV20-1; CDR3 protein: CSAINPGQSNEKLFF
J gene: TRBJ2-4; V gene: TRBV20-1; CDR3 protein: CSARDRGTGLAKNIQYF
J gene: TRBJ2-5; V gene: TRBV6-2/TRBV6-3; CDR3 protein: CASSYAGTGSQYF
J gene: TRBJ2-5; V gene: TRBV5-1; CDR3 protein: CASSSRTTSGTYQETQYF
J gene: TRBJ2-2; V gene: TRBV13; CDR3 protein: CASSSALRPGTGELFF
J gene: TRBJ2-4; V gene: TRBV28; CDR3 protein: CASSLFLEGAKNIQYF
J gene: TRBJ1-1; V gene: TRBV2; CDR3 protein: CASSEDRRPMAFF
J gene: TRBJ2-7; V gene: TRBV5-5; CDR3 protein: CASSRQGARDEQYF
J gene: TRBJ2-7; V gene: TRBV7-8; CDR3 protein: CASSLVDYSYEQYF
J gene: TRBJ2-5; V gene: TRBV7-6; CDR3 protein: CASSSDRVQETQYF
J gene: TRBJ2-5; V gene: TRBV7-9; CDR3 protein: CASSLAGAETQYF
J gene: TRBJ1-2; V gene: TRBV18; CDR3 protein: CASSPDRGPYGYTF
J gene: TRBJ1-2; V gene: TRBV4-1; CDR3 protein: CASSVRYGRGQGYTF
J gene: TRBJ1-2; V gene: TRBV20-1; CDR3 protein: CSARVQGPYGYTF
J gene: TRBJ1-5; V gene: TRBV6-1; CDR3 protein: CASSEPGGPPRQHF
J gene: TRBJ1-5; V gene: TRBV10-3; CDR3 protein: CAISVGQFSNQPQHF
J gene: TRBJ2-3; V gene: TRBV20-1; CDR3 protein: CSAFGGRGITDTQYF
J gene: TRBJ1-5; V gene: TRBV28; CDR3 protein: CASSLLRRQRISGGGEPQHF
J gene: TRBJ2-1; V gene: TRBV20-1; CDR3 protein: CSASPTSRGNNEQFF
J gene: TRBJ2-7; V gene: TRBV7-2; CDR3 protein: CASSTRLAGEQYF
J gene: TRBJ1-5; V gene: TRBV6-1; CDR3 protein: CASSEAKGAGQPQHF